The clone carrying this T cell receptor beta chain was seen a few times. The TCRbeta library was prepared with unique molecular identifiers. Via MiXCR, TCRdb re-called the PCR reads, giving one row per CDR3 protein. The sample yields around 600,000 distinct CDR3 sequences, approximately 16% seen once. The data were taken from a study of T-cell reconstitution after alpha-beta-depleted transplantation in children. Germline-derived CDR1 and CDR2 are SGHTA and FQGTGA. The CDR3 length is 15 residues. V was trimmed by 5 bases and J by 3 bases, leaving 14 bases between them. The rearrangement links TRBV7-3 to TRBJ2-1, with D perhaps TRBD1 or TRBD2 (5 bases each). The receptor was isolated from a human donor who donated a stem cell graft to a child with acute myeloid leukemia. The specimen was PBMCs from the stem cell graft donor, collected from the stem cell graft. For the CDR3, the DNA is TGTGCCAGCAGCGGGAATGAGGGGAGCTACAATGAGCAGTTCTTC. Protein sequence: CASSGNEGSYNEQFF.